This record covers a single TCR beta chain. Its specificity is not known. The limits of the CDR3 on the DNA are not certain, so only TCRdb's listed CDR3 is given. Germline CDR1 and CDR2: MDHEN and SYDVKM. The CDR3 is 12 residues long, counting both termini. These data belong to a study of cytomegalovirus exposure and HLA in healthy donors. Overall study findings and caveats: 15,000 to 20,000 TCR beta sequences were associated with HLA alleles at 0.05 false discovery rate in a later analysis. An analysis done earlier found most TCR beta V segments productive about 87% or about 30% of the time. Across donors, presence/absence analyses took sequencing depth to be roughly uniform.

The PCR ran on 60 Vbeta and 13 Jbeta primers. The protocol was immunoSEQ multiplex PCR, while the TCRdb copy is restricted to in-frame clones and leaves out a portion. The sample has about 84,000 clones. The origin of this receptor is a man aged 50-59 years in good health and CMV-seronegative. The specimen sequenced was PBMCs. This sequence joins TRBV28 and TRBJ2-7; the table calls TRBD1, which could not be checked here. The CDR3 reads CASSSFGQGAVF.